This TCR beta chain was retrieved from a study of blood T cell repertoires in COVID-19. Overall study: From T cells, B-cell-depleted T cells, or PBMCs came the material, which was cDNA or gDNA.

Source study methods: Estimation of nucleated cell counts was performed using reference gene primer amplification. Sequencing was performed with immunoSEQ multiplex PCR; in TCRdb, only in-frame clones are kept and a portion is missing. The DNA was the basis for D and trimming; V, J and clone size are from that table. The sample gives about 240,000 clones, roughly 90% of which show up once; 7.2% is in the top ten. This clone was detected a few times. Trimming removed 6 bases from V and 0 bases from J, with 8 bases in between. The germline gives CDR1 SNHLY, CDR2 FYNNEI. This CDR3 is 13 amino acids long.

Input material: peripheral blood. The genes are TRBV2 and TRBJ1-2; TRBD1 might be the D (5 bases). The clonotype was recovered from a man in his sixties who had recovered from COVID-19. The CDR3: CASRGDSNYGYTF. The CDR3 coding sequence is TGTGCCAGCAGGGGGGACTCTAACTATGGCTACACCTTC. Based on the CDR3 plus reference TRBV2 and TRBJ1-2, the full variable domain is EPEVTQTPSHQVTQMGQEVILRCVPISNHLYFYWYRQILGQKVEFLVSFYNNEISEKSEIFDDQFSVERPDGSNFTLKIRSTKLEDSAMYFCASRGDSNYGYTFGSGTRLTVV.